This TCR beta chain was sequenced for a study of neurological immune-mediated disorders (dated by TCRdb to 2018 to 2020). About the full investigation: Among the approximately 35 multiple sclerosis patients, approximately 30 had relapsing-remitting MS and 3 had secondary progressive MS. The study compared peripheral blood TCR-beta repertoires of HTLV-I-associated myelopathy (HAM/TSP) patients, multiple sclerosis patients and healthy controls using UMI-based sequencing. Alongside PBMC samples, the set of more than 80 TCR-beta libraries contained longitudinal samples, technical triplicates, and paired CD4+ and CD8+ T-cell subsets that had been sorted. Each longitudinal HAM/TSP and healthy donor was sampled at 3 time-points spaced at roughly 3-40 month intervals. The cohort comprised roughly 70 subjects: 14 HAM/TSP patients, some 34 multiple sclerosis patients and 20 or so healthy controls. Summary of the overall study and its limitations: Expanded clones from different subjects shared no identical CDR3 amino acid sequences, which suggests that TCR-beta repertoires were private in all groups. In a phylogenetic analysis, the repertoires of 18 out of 34 MS patients fell into a single cluster of related CDR3 sequences, pointing to a possible signature at the repertoire level. TCR clonal expansion was highest in HAM/TSP patients and lowest in MS patients, with MS patients falling below even healthy controls. The MS cluster was not associated with any clinical or MRI features, and the authors stated that larger cohorts are needed.

This clonotype was seen at least ten times. Its antigen is currently not known. The sample holds no much larger clone one base away, and base qualities are not on file. cDNA was synthesized by template-switch 5'RACE using a primer carrying a 10-nucleotide random unique molecular identifier by which each TCR transcript was tagged. Over 170 million TCR-beta sequences, covering 15-18 subjects, were produced in each sequencing run. The RNeasy kit was used for extraction of total RNA. The KAPA Real-time Library Amplification kit was used to amplify TCR-beta VDJ regions with primers targeting the TCR constant region and the 5'RACE anchor. A first PCR added sample indexes and Illumina adaptors, and a second PCR then raised library yield. After purification with Ampure beads, the TCR product of roughly 650 bp was size-selected on a 2% E-gel SizeSelection system. Before pooling, libraries had their quality checked on a Bioanalyzer, their concentration measured with Qubit, and their quantity determined with the Kapa Library Quantification kit. An Illumina HiSeq 2500 was used to sequence the libraries paired-end at 2 x 150 bp. To increase sequence diversity, about 24-32% phiX was spiked into each library pool. The authors' pipeline ran thus. Quality-filtered reads were processed with the UMI-based MiGEC pipeline, and over 85% of raw TCR sequences were removed by the MiGEC pipeline during error correction. VDJ genes were aligned to IMGT germline references, and clonotypes were defined by unique CDR3 amino acid sequence plus V-J genes. VDJtools evaluated clonal expansion, Shannon diversity and CDR3 relatedness (CalcPairwiseDistances, ClusterSamples); CLCbio workbench built phylogenetic trees. Expanded clones were defined as having at least 8 unique UMIs, based on coefficient-of-variation modelling across technical triplicates. Using fastp trimming at Q25 and MiXCR clonotype assembly, TCRdb reanalyzed the public sequencing data and kept in-frame beta chains. Identical CDR3 proteins give one entry, which carries the most common genes and DNA. The V and J calls reflect TCRdb's pipeline rather than the authors' work. Here the sample has some 38,000 distinct CDR3 sequences; about 3.3% occur a single time. In total, the top ten clones hold around 8% of the sample.

Trimming costs V 2 bases and J 5 bases, and their ends lie 11 bases apart. From its cysteine to its phenylalanine, the CDR3 spans 13 amino acids. The read is trimmed to its CDR3 DNA, 39 bases read in frame from base 1. Via the germline V gene, CDR1 is SGHRS and CDR2 YFSETQ. The sample's time point label, in plain terms: longitudinal time-point 1 (baseline). For unsorted PBMC libraries, 2 million PBMCs were used after storage in RNAlater at -80 degrees C until RNA extraction. Multiple sclerosis patients were enrolled in a US clinical protocol evaluating disease progression by magnetic resonance imaging. PBMCs were separated from peripheral blood using Ficoll-Hypaque density gradient centrifugation and then cryopreserved in liquid nitrogen.

Here the chain combines TRBV5-1 and TRBJ2-7; 5 matching bases give a weak D call of TRBD1. This clonotype originated in a woman in her sixties with multiple sclerosis. The specimen sequenced was PBMCs. The CDR3: CASSLDSSDEQYF. DNA sequence: TGCGCCAGCAGCTTAGACAGTTCAGACGAGCAGTACTTC.